The 21 T cell receptor beta chains given below trace back to one sample, sequenced in a study of cytotoxic CD8 clonotypes in ibrutinib-treated CLL. The data were produced by immunoSEQ multiplex PCR, yet TCRdb's version contains in-frame clones alone and is incomplete. The sample records more than 200,000 clones, around 75% being singletons. Source: PBMCs, taken after 12 months of ibrutinib treatment. These receptors originate from a human donor with chronic lymphocytic leukemia.

The chain employs TRBV25-1 and TRBJ1-5; maybe TRBD1 (6 bases). The CDR3 loop spans 14 amino acids. Looked up from germline, CDR1 is MGHDK and CDR2 is SYGVNS. Trimming stripped 4 bases from V and 5 bases from J, with 12 bases between. For the CDR3, the DNA is TGTGCCAGCAGTGGTAGGGGGGCCCATCAGCCCCAGCATTTT. This translates into CASSGRGAHQPQHF. The variable domain in full, completed from reference TRBV25-1 and TRBJ1-5, reads EADIYQTPRYLVIGTGKKITLECSQTMGHDKMYWYQQDPGMELHLIHYSYGVNSTEKGDLSSESTVSRIRTEHFPLTLESARPSHTSQYLCASSGRGAHQPQHFGDGTRLSIL.

V gene TRBV7-8 combines with J gene TRBJ1-1, with no clear D. Germline lookup yields CDR1 SGHVS and CDR2 FQNEAQ. The CDR3 is made up of 13 amino acids. Trimming pared 1 base from V and 3 bases from J, leaving 6 bases between. The CDR3 is CASSLVGHTEAFF. The CDR3 DNA reads as TGTGCCAGCAGCTTAGTAGGCCACACTGAAGCTTTCTTT.

The table lists this clone with a count of one. V and J are TRBV30 and TRBJ1-6; perhaps TRBD1 as D (6 bases). V was cut by 2 bases and J by 6 bases, with 14 bases left in between. Germline assignment: CDR1 GTSNPN and CDR2 SVGIG (reference sequence). The CDR3 has 15 residues. This CDR3 reads CAWSKVRGGNSPLHF. In nucleotides, the CDR3 is TGTGCCTGGAGTAAAGTCAGGGGCGGTAATTCACCCCTCCACTTT. The full variable domain, its missing parts supplied by reference TRBV30 and TRBJ1-6, is SQTIHQWPATLVQPVGSPLSLECTVEGTSNPNLYWYRQAAGRGLQLLFYSVGIGQISSEVPQNLSASRPQDRQFILSSKKLLLSDSGFYLCAWSKVRGGNSPLHFGNGTRLTVT.

The chain has TRBV6-1 and TRBJ1-4; D gene ambiguous. Germline assignment: CDR1 MNHNS and CDR2 SASEGT. Trimming stripped 8 bases from V and 8 bases from J, with 15 bases between. This CDR3 spans 13 amino acids. The CDR3 spells CASGWAFGEKLFF. DNA of the CDR3: TGTGCCAGCGGGTGGGCCTTTGGGGAAAAACTGTTTTTT.

V and J are TRBV7-8 and TRBJ2-1, with 8 bases matching TRBD2. CDR1 is SGHVS and CDR2 is FQNEAQ in the germline V gene. The CDR3 consists of 15 residues. Trimming at V came to 5 bases and at J to 7 bases, leaving 10 bases not matched to a gene. In DNA form, the CDR3 reads TGTGCCAGCAGCGGCCGGACTAGCCCCCAGAATGAGCAGTTCTTC. Amino acids: CASSGRTSPQNEQFF.

The rearrangement links TRBV5-1 to TRBJ2-1, with TRBD2 as a possible D gene (6 bases). Germline V gene sequence: CDR1 SGHRS, CDR2 YFSETQ. The ends were cut back, 4 bases at V and 4 bases at J, with 9 bases in the middle. The CDR3 totals 13 residues. This CDR3 reads CASSAGTYNEQFF. CDR3 bases: TGCGCCAGCAGCGCCGGGACTTACAATGAGCAGTTCTTC. Combining the CDR3 with reference TRBV5-1 and TRBJ2-1 gives the whole variable domain KAGVTQTPRYLIKTRGQQVTLSCSPISGHRSVSWYQQTPGQGLQFLFEYFSETQRNKGNFPGRFSGRQFSNSRSEMNVSTLELGDSALYLCASSAGTYNEQFFGPGTRLTVL.

The CDR3 sequence is CASGGTYNEQFF. The CDR3 region has the DNA TGTGCCAGCGGGGGAACCTACAATGAGCAGTTCTTC. The V call is TRBV2, the J call TRBJ2-1, with D tentatively TRBD1 or TRBD2 (5 bases each). Per germline, CDR1 SNHLY and CDR2 FYNNEI. The CDR3 loop spans 12 amino acids. Trimming shortened V by 8 bases and J by 2 bases, and 7 bases separated the two germline ends.

This rearrangement joins TRBV9 to TRBJ2-1; 10 bases map to TRBD2. The CDR3 length is 15 residues. Germline lookup yields CDR1 SGDLS and CDR2 YYNGEE. The V segment lost 6 bases and the J segment 10 bases; nucleotides outside the gene matches: 13. The DNA for the CDR3 is TGTGCCAGCAATCAAGCGGGAGGGCCTTTAGGGGAGCAGTTCTTC. This codes for CASNQAGGPLGEQFF.

This rearrangement joins TRBV5-4 to TRBJ1-2; TRBD1 might be the D (6 bases). V dropped 5 bases and J dropped 1 base, with 15 bases sitting between them. Germline loops: CDR1 SGHNT, CDR2 YYREEE (reference sequence). The CDR3 has 15 residues. CDR3 DNA: TGTGCCAGCAGGGGGGGCGGAGGGTTTAACTATGGCTACACCTTC. It encodes CASRGGGGFNYGYTF.

This chain uses TRBV6-5 with TRBJ1-5; the D is unclear. Trimming removed 0 bases at V and 0 bases at J, with 9 bases between. The CDR3 has 16 residues. Germline CDR1 reads MNHEY; CDR2 reads SVGAGI. The CDR3 bases are TGTGCCAGCAGTTACTCGGGCCCGCCTAGCAATCAGCCCCAGCATTTT. Translating gives CASSYSGPPSNQPQHF.

The chain recombines TRBV7-9 with TRBJ2-2; 10 nucleotides line up with TRBD2. The trim removed 4 bases at V and 6 bases at J, leaving 8 bases unmatched. The CDR3 covers 16 residues. The germline gives CDR1 SEHNR, CDR2 FQNEAQ (reference sequence). The CDR3 DNA is TGTGCCAGCAGCTCCACCGGAGCGGGGGGGGCCGGGGAGCTGTTTTTT. This sequence encodes CASSSTGAGGAGELFF.

This clone was counted a single time. The rearrangement uses TRBV19 and TRBJ2-3; 7 bases agree with TRBD2. The CDR3 is made up of 14 amino acids. The V gene's germline CDR1 is LNHDA and CDR2 SQIVND (reference sequence). J gave up 0 bases and V 7 bases, and 4 bases lay outside the gene matches. The CDR3 sequence: CASKGGPSTDTQYF. In DNA, the CDR3 is TGTGCCAGTAAGGGAGGGCCGAGCACAGATACGCAGTATTTT.

This rearrangement joins TRBV7-9 to TRBJ1-1; weak D call: TRBD1 (6 bases). The germline CDR1 and CDR2 sequences are SEHNR and FQNEAQ (reference sequence). Trimming stripped 2 bases from V and 3 bases from J, with 7 bases between. The CDR3 extends over 13 amino acids. In DNA form, the CDR3 reads TGTGCCAGCAGCTTAAACAGGGACACTGAAGCTTTCTTT. Translated: CASSLNRDTEAFF.

The sample holds many counts of this clone. The V call is TRBV11-2, the J call TRBJ1-2; 9 bases are a match to TRBD1. This CDR3 is built from 14 residues. Germline V lookup: CDR1 SGHAT, CDR2 FQNNGV. Unmatched junction bases numbered 7, after V lost 5 bases and J lost 6 bases. The CDR3: CASSPGTGINGYTF. CDR3 nucleotide sequence: TGTGCCAGCAGCCCGGGGACAGGGATAAATGGCTACACCTTC.

The rearrangement links TRBV4-1 to TRBJ1-5; a weak D match, TRBD1 (5 bases). Germline CDR1 MGHRA, CDR2 YSYEKL. V gave up 2 bases and J gave up 9 bases, with 11 bases separating them. This CDR3 region has 13 residues. The CDR3: CASSQQGQAPQHF. In DNA form, the CDR3 reads TGCGCCAGCAGCCAACAGGGCCAGGCGCCCCAGCATTTT.

Turning to this clone: This could be a read error, since a much larger clone is one nucleotide away. This chain links TRBV7-2 with TRBJ1-2; D not certain. The CDR3 loop spans 12 amino acids. V was shortened by 1 base and J by 5 bases, with 5 bases between the two germline ends. Germline CDR1 SGHTA, CDR2 FQGNSA. CDR3 DNA sequence: TGTGCCAGCAGCTTAGGTCGGTATGGCTACACCTTC. Protein product: CASSLGRYGYTF.

V usage is TRBV27 and J usage is TRBJ1-1; D possibly corresponds to TRBD1 (5 bases). The CDR3 spans 12 residues. V lost 6 bases and J 7 bases, leaving 12 bases between the germline ends. In germline, CDR1 is MNHEY, CDR2 SMNVEV (reference sequence). This CDR3 reads CASRDSNVEAFF. The CDR3 nucleotides read TGTGCCAGCAGAGACAGCAATGTTGAAGCTTTCTTT.

V usage is TRBV11-2 and J usage is TRBJ2-7; 13 nucleotides agree with TRBD2. Germline trimming cut 10 bases from V and 6 bases from J; bases unmatched to any gene: 3. The germline gives CDR1 SGHAT, CDR2 FQNNGV. CDR3 length: 12 residues. The CDR3 region has the DNA TGTGCCACGGGACTAGCGGGAACCGAGCAGTACTTC. It translates to CATGLAGTEQYF.

The chain combines TRBV30 with TRBJ1-1, with D perhaps TRBD1 (6 bases). CDR1 is GTSNPN, CDR2 SVGIG, per germline (reference sequence). V was trimmed by 3 bases and J by 6 bases, leaving 20 bases between them. The CDR3 extends over 15 amino acids. CDR3 sequence (DNA): TGTGCCTGGAGCCCTTACCGTGGACAGTGGTCTGAAGCTTTCTTT. Translation: CAWSPYRGQWSEAFF.

A few counts support this clone. This chain connects TRBV2 to TRBJ1-6; D not certain. Germline V gives CDR1 SNHLY, CDR2 FYNNEI. V lost 6 bases and J 6 bases, leaving 12 bases between the germline ends. There are 14 residues in the CDR3. The CDR3 loop reads CASSSALVNSPLHF. The CDR3 DNA reads TGTGCCAGCAGCTCTGCCCTAGTTAATTCACCCCTCCACTTT.

The chain recombines TRBV9 with TRBJ2-3; 8 bases line up with TRBD1. CDR3 length: 15 amino acids. Looked up from germline, CDR1 is SGDLS and CDR2 is YYNGEE. V lost 4 bases and J lost 2; bases outside the gene matches: 6. The CDR3 is CASSSRTGSTDTQYF. In DNA, the CDR3 is TGTGCCAGCAGCTCCAGGACAGGGTCCACAGATACGCAGTATTTT.